This T cell receptor beta chain was sequenced in a study of a mutant IDH1 vaccine in newly diagnosed glioma. Study at large: Vaccines began 4-6 weeks after radiotherapy alone, or with temozolomide cycles. The study, taken as a whole, reports: Immune responses arising from the vaccine appeared in approximately 93% of patients.

Using immunoSEQ multiplex PCR, the repertoire was profiled, and TCRdb retains in-frame clones only, with some absent. The table shows tens of thousands of clones, with roughly 84% occurring only once. Time point here: week 11, during vaccination. Doses comprised 300 ug of mutant IDH1 20-mer peptide each, plus topical imiquimod. Donor diagnoses consisted of new WHO grade 3 or 4 IDH1-mutant, ATRX-lost astrocytomas. The CDR3 length is 15 residues. Between the trimmed V and J ends, which lost 1 base and 1 base, there was a span of 8 bases. The germline gives CDR1 MNHEY, CDR2 SMNVEV (reference sequence). As for this clone: What it binds is not known.

The J gene is TRBJ1-3, the V gene TRBV27, with D uncertain. Source: PBMCs, taken from a glioma patient whose treatment included an IDH1 peptide vaccine. The receptor comes from a man in his forties with glioma. In nucleotides, the CDR3 is TGTGCCAGCAGTTTATGGTCGGGATCTGGAAACACCATATATTTT. Its translation is CASSLWSGSGNTIYF.